These 32 T cell receptor beta chains came from one sample sequenced in a study of human T cells and chemical hapten exposure. As for time point: patch test 1, 2 weeks after DPC sensitization. Regarding treatment: therapeutic diphenylcyclopropenone sensitization with weekly scalp DPC. TCRdb independently ran MiXCR on the RACE reads; one entry per CDR3 protein. The sample carries tens of thousands of distinct CDR3 sequences, approximately 8.6% recorded once. The material sequenced was whole blood, taken in connection with sensitization to the hapten diphenylcyclopropenone (DPC). These TCRs come from a middle-aged woman with alopecia areata. Some clones in this sample may be carry-over from other donors' samples.

The chain employs TRBV7-6 and TRBJ1-5; D may be TRBD1 (6 bases). This CDR3 region has 14 residues. CDR1 and CDR2 from the germline V gene are SGHVS and FNYEAQ. Trimming removed 8 bases at V and 6 bases at J, with 17 bases between. CDR3 protein: CASSEGGSSQPQHF. CDR3 nucleotide sequence: TGTGCCAGCTCGGAGGGGGGGTCAAGTCAGCCCCAGCATTTT.

This clonotype was counted many times. The rearrangement uses TRBV29-1 and TRBJ2-5, with 8 bases fitting TRBD2. The CDR3 is 12 amino acids. CDR1 is SQVTM, CDR2 ANQGSEA, per germline. Unmatched junction bases numbered 1, after V lost 6 bases and J lost 1 base. CDR3 sequence: CSVAGAQETQYF. The CDR3, as DNA: TGCAGCGTAGCGGGGGCCCAAGAGACCCAGTACTTC.

This clonotype was detected many times. The chain couples TRBV29-1 to TRBJ2-3, with 9 bases matching TRBD1. Germline lookup yields CDR1 SQVTM and CDR2 ANQGSEA. The V and J ends lost 7 bases and 2 bases, in that order; junction bases with no gene match: 4. This CDR3 comprises 13 residues. CDR3 amino acids: CSGGQGPTDTQYF. The CDR3 coding sequence is TGCAGCGGGGGACAGGGCCCCACAGATACGCAGTATTTT.

The chain links TRBV9 to TRBJ1-1; 12 bases match TRBD1. From germline, CDR1 is SGDLS and CDR2 YYNGEE. J lost 6 bases, V lost 3 bases, and 3 bases had no gene match. This CDR3 has 14 amino acids. The CDR3 region is CASSAGQGAPEAFF. CDR3 nucleotides: TGTGCCAGCAGCGCGGGACAGGGGGCCCCTGAAGCTTTCTTT.

This clonotype was seen a few times. This chain uses TRBV6-5 with TRBJ2-1; D is uncertain. This CDR3 has 14 residues. Germline V lookup: CDR1 MNHEY, CDR2 SVGAGI. V gave up 4 bases and J gave up 8 bases, with 15 bases separating them. CDR3 amino acids: CASSFYPSGDEQFF. CDR3 bases: TGTGCCAGCAGTTTTTACCCTTCGGGCGATGAGCAGTTCTTC.

V is TRBV19 and J is TRBJ2-7, with D unresolved. CDR1 LNHDA and CDR2 SQIVND come from the germline V gene (reference sequence). The V end was cut by 2 bases, the J end by 2 bases, with 4 bases between. The CDR3 has 12 amino acids. CDR3 protein: CASSIPPYEQYF. CDR3 sequence (DNA): TGTGCCAGTAGTATACCCCCCTACGAGCAGTACTTC.

This sequence joins TRBV3-1 and TRBJ2-7; tentatively, D is TRBD1 or TRBD2 (5 bases each). CDR1 and CDR2 from the germline V gene are LGHDT and YNNKEL (reference sequence). The V and J ends lost 5 bases and 4 bases respectively, with 24 bases between them. The CDR3 runs to 17 residues. CDR3 sequence (DNA): TGTGCCAGCAGCTCTTGGGGCCGGGGCCACAGAACTTACGAGCAGTACTTC. It codes for CASSSWGRGHRTYEQYF.

This clonotype appeared many times. V gene TRBV7-6 combines with J gene TRBJ2-1; 7 bases align to TRBD1. This CDR3 is 16 amino acids long. The germline V gene encodes CDR1 SGHVS and CDR2 FNYEAQ. The junction had 4 bases not matched to a gene; V was cut back by 1 base and J by 1 base. The CDR3 bases are TGTGCCAGCAGCTTAGGAGGGGGCGAGTCCTACAATGAGCAGTTCTTC. Protein product: CASSLGGGESYNEQFF.

The chain joins TRBV5-5 to TRBJ1-5; TRBD1 aligns across 8 bases. The CDR3 extends over 14 amino acids. V lost 2 bases to trimming and J lost 6 bases; unmatched junction nucleotides: 4. Germline CDR1 and CDR2: SGHKS and YYEKEE (reference sequence). CDR3 sequence reads: CASSFPGGGQPQHF. As DNA, the CDR3 is TGTGCCAGCAGCTTCCCAGGGGGCGGTCAGCCCCAGCATTTT.

This clonotype has at least ten counts. This chain connects TRBV4-1 to TRBJ2-7, with D perhaps TRBD2 (6 bases). Germline V gene lookup returns CDR1 MGHRA and CDR2 YSYEKL. Trimming cost V 4 bases and J 2 bases, with 21 bases left between them. The CDR3 totals 17 residues. CDR3 in amino acids: CASSRGPGERVPYEQYF. The CDR3 nucleotides read TGCGCCAGCAGCCGAGGCCCGGGGGAGAGGGTCCCCTACGAGCAGTACTTC.

This clonotype has at least ten counts. V is TRBV20-1 and J is TRBJ2-3; D is unresolved. The germline V gene has CDR1 DFQATT and CDR2 SNEGSKA (reference sequence). V lost 3 bases to trimming and J lost 2 bases, with 6 bases between them. The CDR3 sequence is 12 residues long. CDR3 sequence (DNA): TGCAGTGCTAGTAAAATCACAGATACGCAGTATTTT. Translating it yields CSASKITDTQYF.

This clonotype has only a few counts. V is TRBV12-3 or TRBV12-4 and J is TRBJ1-5, with D tentatively TRBD1 (5 bases). The V end was cut by 5 bases, the J end by 0 bases, with 20 bases between. There are 18 residues in the CDR3. CDR3: CASSVVVLTGYSNQPQHF. CDR3 nucleotide sequence: TGTGCCAGCAGTGTCGTGGTTTTAACAGGCTATAGCAATCAGCCCCAGCATTTT.

This chain connects TRBV29-1 to TRBJ2-1, with 7 bases aligning to TRBD1. The V and J ends lost 0 bases and 10 bases, in that order; junction bases with no gene match: 3. Per germline, CDR1 SQVTM and CDR2 ANQGSEA. CDR3 length: 12 residues. CDR3 bases: TGCAGCGTTGAAGATCAGGGGGTGGAGCAGTTCTTC. Amino acid sequence: CSVEDQGVEQFF.

This clonotype was seen repeatedly, ten times or more. V gene TRBV7-2 combines with J gene TRBJ1-6; TRBD1 aligns across 7 bases. The CDR3 length is 17 residues. The V gene's germline CDR1 is SGHTA and CDR2 FQGNSA. Germline trimming cut 3 bases from V and 6 bases from J; bases unmatched to any gene: 11. CDR3 nucleotide sequence: TGTGCCAGCAGCTTCCCCACCCCCGACAGGGCTAATTCACCCCTCCACTTT. Translated, it gives CASSFPTPDRANSPLHF.

This clonotype turned up a few times. The genes are TRBV6-2 or TRBV6-3 and TRBJ2-3; D remains unclear. CDR1 is MNHEY and CDR2 is SVGEGT in the germline V gene. V lost 8 bases to trimming and J lost 1 base, with 13 bases between them. The CDR3 loop spans 14 amino acids. The DNA of the CDR3 is TGTGCCAGCGGACCAGCCCTCGGCACAGATACGCAGTATTTT. This translates into CASGPALGTDTQYF.

This clonotype was picked up many times. The chain links TRBV10-3 to TRBJ2-1; D is perhaps TRBD1 (6 bases). V lost 2 bases and J 3 bases, leaving 8 bases between the germline ends. Germline V gene sequence: CDR1 ENHRY, CDR2 SYGVKD. CDR3 size: 14 residues. CDR3 bases: TGTGCCATCAGTGAGGCAGGGGACTACAATGAGCAGTTCTTC. Protein sequence: CAISEAGDYNEQFF.

This clonotype was seen at least ten times. This CDR3 reads CASRPGGGYNEQFF. CDR3 in DNA: TGTGCCAGCAGACCAGGGGGAGGTTACAATGAGCAGTTCTTC. This chain links TRBV6-6 with TRBJ2-1; D perhaps matches TRBD1 (7 bases). With 6 bases removed from V and 4 bases from J, the gap between germline ends came to 13 bases. This CDR3 is 14 amino acids long. Looked up from germline, CDR1 is MNHNY and CDR2 is SVGAGI (reference sequence).

As concerns this clonotype: A much larger clone lies one base from this, so it may be a read error. The chain couples TRBV6-2 or TRBV6-3 to TRBJ1-5; TRBD1 aligns across 7 bases. The CDR3 has 15 amino acids. Per germline, CDR1 MNHEY and CDR2 SVGEGT. V trimming: 5 bases; J trimming: 5 bases; junction bases outside the gene matches: 9. The CDR3 is CASSETGFSDQPQHF. The CDR3, as DNA: TGTGCCAGCAGTGAGACAGGGTTCAGCGATCAGCCCCAGCATTTT.

The V gene is TRBV28, the J gene TRBJ2-5; maybe TRBD1 (6 bases). Germline V gives CDR1 MDHEN, CDR2 SYDVKM. The CDR3 runs 17 residues. V lost 6 bases and J lost 1, with 21 bases in between. The CDR3 loop is CASSPYLRQEIQETQYF. The CDR3 region has the DNA TGTGCCAGCAGCCCTTACCTCCGACAGGAGATCCAAGAGACCCAGTACTTC.

This clonotype was seen many times. The V call is TRBV5-1, the J call TRBJ2-7; no clear D. This CDR3 has 15 amino acids. CDR1 and CDR2 (germline): SGHRS, YFSETQ. Trimming removed 0 bases from V and 6 bases from J, with 16 bases in between. The CDR3 loop reads CASSLEDQGLIEQYF. DNA of the CDR3: TGCGCCAGCAGCTTGGAAGATCAAGGGTTAATCGAGCAGTACTTC.

This clonotype was seen many times. This chain uses TRBV5-4 with TRBJ2-5; 12 nucleotides agree with TRBD2. The germline V gene encodes CDR1 SGHNT and CDR2 YYREEE (reference sequence). The CDR3 is 17 amino acids. V gave up 5 bases and J gave up 4 bases; unmatched junction bases: 12. This chain's CDR3 is CASSSGLAGPSGETQYF. CDR3 nucleotides: TGTGCCAGCAGTTCGGGACTAGCGGGCCCGTCAGGAGAGACCCAGTACTTC.

This clonotype was seen many times. The CDR3 protein is CSVAAAGGPETQYF. The CDR3 DNA reads as TGCAGCGTCGCCGCGGCGGGGGGCCCAGAGACCCAGTACTTC. This sequence joins TRBV29-1 and TRBJ2-5; 8 positions match TRBD2. V shed 6 bases and J 4 bases; nucleotides not matched to a gene: 10. From germline, CDR1 is SQVTM and CDR2 ANQGSEA. This CDR3 spans 14 amino acids.

The CDR3: CVMGQGSTDTQYF. The DNA of the CDR3 is TGTGTAATGGGACAGGGGAGCACAGATACGCAGTATTTT. This chain links TRBV7-9 with TRBJ2-3; 10 bases map to TRBD1. The CDR3 runs to 13 residues. Germline assignment: CDR1 SEHNR and CDR2 FQNEAQ (reference sequence).

The J gene is TRBJ2-7, the V gene TRBV6-1, with 10 positions matching TRBD1. Germline assignment: CDR1 MNHNS and CDR2 SASEGT. J lost 4 bases, V lost 6 bases, and 9 bases had no gene match. The CDR3 totals 15 residues. The CDR3 sequence: CASSPGTGAEYEQYF. CDR3 DNA sequence: TGTGCCAGCAGCCCCGGGACAGGGGCGGAATACGAGCAGTACTTC.

This clonotype was counted many times. The chain joins TRBV11-2 to TRBJ2-7, with a possible D match to TRBD1 (6 bases). The CDR3 consists of 15 residues. Germline V lookup: CDR1 SGHAT, CDR2 FQNNGV. V shed 1 base and J shed 6 bases, with 16 bases lying between them. CDR3 DNA sequence: TGTGCCAGCAGCTTAGTTTGGGACACCAACTCCGAGCAGTACTTC. Protein sequence: CASSLVWDTNSEQYF.

This chain joins TRBV7-6 and TRBJ2-3; 7 positions match TRBD2. V dropped 5 bases and J dropped 4; count of bases not matched to a gene: 6. The CDR3 length is 14 residues. CDR1 is SGHVS, CDR2 FNYEAQ, per germline. CDR3 coding DNA: TGTGCCAGCAGCCCCCTCGGGAGGTCAGATACGCAGTATTTT. The encoded protein is CASSPLGRSDTQYF.

This clonotype appeared a few times. This chain uses TRBV7-2 with TRBJ1-5; TRBD1 is a possible D gene (6 bases). The CDR3 is 14 amino acids. The germline V gene has CDR1 SGHTA and CDR2 FQGNSA. The V end lost 2 bases, the J end lost 3 bases, and 8 bases lay between the germline ends. CDR3 sequence reads: CASSLQGLNQPQHF. The CDR3 DNA reads as TGTGCCAGCAGCTTACAGGGGCTCAATCAGCCCCAGCATTTT.

This clonotype has only a few counts. The chain employs TRBV27 and TRBJ2-3; 16 bases are a match to TRBD2. V lost 5 bases to trimming and J lost 5 bases; unmatched junction nucleotides: 13. The CDR3 is 19 amino acids. Germline assignment: CDR1 MNHEY and CDR2 SMNVEV (reference sequence). CDR3 residues: CASSPTGTSGGAREDTQYF. The CDR3 nucleotides are TGTGCCAGCAGTCCAACCGGGACTAGCGGGGGGGCAAGGGAAGATACGCAGTATTTT.

This clonotype has a count of ten or more. V and J are TRBV7-6 and TRBJ2-7, with D unclear. Germline assignment: CDR1 SGHVS and CDR2 FNYEAQ. The V and J ends lost 3 bases and 3 bases respectively, with 9 bases between them. CDR3 size: 13 residues. CDR3 DNA sequence: TGTGCCAGCAGCTTCAGCCCTCACTACGAGCAGTACTTC. As protein: CASSFSPHYEQYF.

The chain has TRBV28 and TRBJ2-7; a weak D match, TRBD1 (8 bases). The ends were cut back, 6 bases at V and 9 bases at J, with 24 bases in the middle. The germline V gene has CDR1 MDHEN and CDR2 SYDVKM. CDR3 length: 15 residues. The DNA of the CDR3 is TGTGCCAGCAGCAAACCGGCCACAGGGGGGGGCGTGCAGTACTTC. Translated: CASSKPATGGGVQYF.

The rearrangement joins TRBV9 to TRBJ2-5, with D maybe TRBD2 (5 bases). Looked up from germline, CDR1 is SGDLS and CDR2 is YYNGEE. V lost 0 bases and J lost 5, with 14 bases in between. This CDR3 has 15 residues. DNA of the CDR3: TGTGCCAGCAGCGTAGGGCTAGCCCCGGGGGAGACCCAGTACTTC. Translation gives CASSVGLAPGETQYF.

V and J are TRBV5-6 and TRBJ2-1, with D perhaps matching TRBD1 (5 bases). Trimming took off 7 bases at V and 2 bases at J, with 16 bases between the two ends. The CDR3 sequence is 15 residues long. From germline, CDR1 is SGHDT and CDR2 YYEEEE. CDR3 sequence reads: CASALGRATYNEQFF. The CDR3 DNA reads TGTGCCAGCGCCCTCGGCAGGGCAACCTACAATGAGCAGTTCTTC.